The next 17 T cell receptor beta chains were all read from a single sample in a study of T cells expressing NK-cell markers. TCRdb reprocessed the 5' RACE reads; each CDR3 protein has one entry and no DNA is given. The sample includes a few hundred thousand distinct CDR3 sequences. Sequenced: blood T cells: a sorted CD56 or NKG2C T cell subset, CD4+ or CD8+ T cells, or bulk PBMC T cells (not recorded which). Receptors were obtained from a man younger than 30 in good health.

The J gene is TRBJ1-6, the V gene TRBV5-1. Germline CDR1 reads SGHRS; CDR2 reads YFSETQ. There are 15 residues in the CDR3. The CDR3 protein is CASSLGTRDNSPLHF.

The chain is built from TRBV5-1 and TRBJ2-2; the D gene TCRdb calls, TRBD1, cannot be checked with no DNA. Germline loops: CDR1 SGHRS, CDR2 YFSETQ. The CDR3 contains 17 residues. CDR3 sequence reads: CASSFSGYPSNTGELFF.

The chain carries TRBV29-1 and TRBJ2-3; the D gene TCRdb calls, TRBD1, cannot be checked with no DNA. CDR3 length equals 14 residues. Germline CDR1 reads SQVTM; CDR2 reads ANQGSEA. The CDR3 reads CSVPPGPSTDTQYF.

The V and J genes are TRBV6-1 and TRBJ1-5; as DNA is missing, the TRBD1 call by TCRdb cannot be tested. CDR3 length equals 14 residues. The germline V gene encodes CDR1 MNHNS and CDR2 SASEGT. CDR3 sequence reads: CASTERGVDQPQHF.

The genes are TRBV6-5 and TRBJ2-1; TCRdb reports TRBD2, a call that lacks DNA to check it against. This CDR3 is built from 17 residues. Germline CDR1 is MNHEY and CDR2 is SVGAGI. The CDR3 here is CASSYLPTSGRKNEQFF.

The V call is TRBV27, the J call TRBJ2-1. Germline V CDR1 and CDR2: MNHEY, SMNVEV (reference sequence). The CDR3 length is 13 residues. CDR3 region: CASRGSAYNEQFF.

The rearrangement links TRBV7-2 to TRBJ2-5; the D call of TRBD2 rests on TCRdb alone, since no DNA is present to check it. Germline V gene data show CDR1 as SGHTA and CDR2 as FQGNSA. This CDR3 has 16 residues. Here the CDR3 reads CASSLRGKDYQETQYF.

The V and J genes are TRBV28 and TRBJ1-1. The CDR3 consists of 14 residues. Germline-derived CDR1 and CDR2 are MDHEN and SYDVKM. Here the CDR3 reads CASSWGLENTEAFF.

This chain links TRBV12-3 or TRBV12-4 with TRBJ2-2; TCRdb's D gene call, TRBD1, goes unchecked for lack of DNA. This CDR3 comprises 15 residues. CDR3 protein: CASSPHSGRGGELFF.

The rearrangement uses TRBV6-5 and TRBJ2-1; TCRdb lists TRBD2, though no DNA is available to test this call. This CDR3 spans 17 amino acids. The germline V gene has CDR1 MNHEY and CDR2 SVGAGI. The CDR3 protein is CASSYSKVLAGASEQFF.

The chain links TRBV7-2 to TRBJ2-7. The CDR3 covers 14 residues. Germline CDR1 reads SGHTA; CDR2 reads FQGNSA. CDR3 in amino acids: CASSPLTASYEQYF. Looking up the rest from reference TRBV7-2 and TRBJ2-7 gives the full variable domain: GAGVSQSPSNKVTEKGKDVELRCDPISGHTALYWYRQSLGQGLEFLIYFQGNSAPDKSGLPSDRFSAERTGGSVSTLTIQRTQQEDSAVYLCASSPLTASYEQYFGPGTRLTVT.

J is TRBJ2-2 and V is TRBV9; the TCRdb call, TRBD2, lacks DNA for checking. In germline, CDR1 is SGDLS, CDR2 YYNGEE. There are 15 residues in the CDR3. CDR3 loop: CASSVFGGTTGELFF.

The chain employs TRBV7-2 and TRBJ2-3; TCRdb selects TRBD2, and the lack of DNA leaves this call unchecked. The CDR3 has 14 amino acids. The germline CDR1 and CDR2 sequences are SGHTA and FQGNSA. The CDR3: CASSGGLAADTQYF.

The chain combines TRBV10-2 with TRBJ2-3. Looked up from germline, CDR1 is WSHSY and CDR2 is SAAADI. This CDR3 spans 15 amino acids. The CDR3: CASSPLSTRTDTQYF.

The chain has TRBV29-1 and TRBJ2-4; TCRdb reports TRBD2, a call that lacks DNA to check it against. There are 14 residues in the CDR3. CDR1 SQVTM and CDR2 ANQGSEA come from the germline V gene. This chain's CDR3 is CSGVAGGPQNIQYF. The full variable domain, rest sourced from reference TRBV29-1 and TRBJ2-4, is SAVISQKPSRDICQRGTSLTIQCQVDSQVTMMFWYRQQPGQSLTLIATANQGSEATYESGFVIDKFPISRPNLTFSTLTVSNMSPEDSSIYLCSGVAGGPQNIQYFGAGTRLSVL.

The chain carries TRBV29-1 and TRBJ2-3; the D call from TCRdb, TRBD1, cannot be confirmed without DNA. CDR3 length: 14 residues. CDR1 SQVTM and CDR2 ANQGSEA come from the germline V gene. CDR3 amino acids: CSVEDRGQKDTQYF.

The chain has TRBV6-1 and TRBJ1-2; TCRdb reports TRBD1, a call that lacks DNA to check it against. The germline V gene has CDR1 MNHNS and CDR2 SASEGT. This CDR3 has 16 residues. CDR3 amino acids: CASSEARGRGNYGYTF.